Below are 26 T cell receptor beta chains sequenced from a single sample in a study of blood T cell repertoires in COVID-19. Libraries were prepared by immunoSEQ multiplex PCR; TCRdb keeps only in-frame clonotypes and omits some of them. The sample includes about 180,000 clones, around nine tenths of them seen just once. Sequencing used peripheral blood. These receptors were obtained from a woman in her seventies with COVID-19, enrolled during active disease.

A single count supports this clone. The chain uses TRBV18 and TRBJ1-6; D gene uncertain. This CDR3 region has 15 residues. CDR1 is KGHSH, CDR2 LQKENI, per germline. The V gene lost 1 base and the J gene lost 5 bases, with 9 bases spanning the gap. CDR3 DNA sequence: TGTGCCAGCTCACCACTAACAGCTGATAATTCACCCCTCCACTTT. Translation gives CASSPLTADNSPLHF. The full variable domain, with the rest looked up from reference TRBV18 and TRBJ1-6, is NAGVMQNPRHLVRRRGQEARLRCSPMKGHSHVYWYRQLPEEGLKFMVYLQKENIIDESGMPKERFSAEFPKEGPSILRIQQVVRGDSAAYFCASSPLTADNSPLHFGNGTRLTVT.

The chain carries TRBV3-1 (or the pseudogene TRBV3-2) and TRBJ1-2, with 7 nucleotides matching TRBD1. V shed 2 bases, J shed 4 bases, and the junction held 7 bases outside the gene matches. Germline V gene lookup returns CDR1 LGHDT and CDR2 YNNKEL (reference sequence). The CDR3 extends over 15 amino acids. CDR3 amino acids: CASSQNGQETYGYTF. Here the CDR3 DNA reads TGTGCCAGCAGCCAAAACGGACAGGAAACCTATGGCTACACCTTC.

The chain recombines TRBV11-3 with TRBJ1-5; D gene uncertain. Per the germline V gene, CDR1 is SGHNT and CDR2 is YENEEA. This CDR3 has 14 residues. The V and J ends lost 1 base and 3 bases respectively, with 7 bases between them. The DNA of the CDR3 is TGTGCCAGCAGCTTAGCAGGTGCCAATCAGCCCCAGCATTTT. This translates into CASSLAGANQPQHF.

Here the CDR3 reads CAIKRSPNTEAFF. The CDR3 bases are TGTGCCATCAAACGGAGCCCGAACACTGAAGCTTTCTTT. The rearrangement links TRBV10-3 to TRBJ1-1; no clear D. The germline V gene encodes CDR1 ENHRY and CDR2 SYGVKD. The CDR3 length is 13 residues. Trimming took 7 bases from V and 1 from J, leaving 10 bases between them.

The V gene is TRBV28, the J gene TRBJ2-7, with D perhaps matching TRBD1 (6 bases). This CDR3 has 12 amino acids. The V and J ends lost 2 bases and 7 bases respectively, with 9 bases between them. Germline V gene lookup returns CDR1 MDHEN and CDR2 SYDVKM. CDR3 sequence: CASSLKTGEQYF. The CDR3 coding sequence is TGTGCCAGCAGTTTAAAAACAGGGGAGCAGTACTTC.

The J gene is TRBJ2-1, the V gene TRBV4-3; TRBD2 agrees at 9 bases. The CDR3 is made up of 17 amino acids. The J segment lost 3 bases and the V segment lost 1 base, leaving 7 bases of the junction unmatched. Germline CDR1 reads LGHNA; CDR2 reads YSLEER. The DNA for the CDR3 is TGCGCCAGCAGCCAAGGGTGGCGACTAGCGGACTACAATGAGCAGTTCTTC. Translation: CASSQGWRLADYNEQFF.

The chain carries TRBV7-2 and TRBJ2-5; 7 bases agree with TRBD2. J lost 4 bases, V lost 6 bases, and 8 bases had no gene match. Germline CDR1 is SGHTA and CDR2 is FQGNSA. The CDR3 length is 14 residues. CDR3 sequence reads: CASRLTGTTETQYF. Here the CDR3 DNA reads TGTGCCAGCAGGCTTACCGGGACTACAGAGACCCAGTACTTC.

V usage is TRBV5-6 and J usage is TRBJ2-1; TRBD1 matches at 7 bases. This CDR3 region has 15 residues. V gave up 4 bases and J gave up 3 bases; unmatched junction bases: 7. In germline, CDR1 is SGHDT, CDR2 YYEEEE. The DNA for the CDR3 is TGTGCCAGCAGCACGGGACAGATGATCTACAATGAGCAGTTCTTC. Translation: CASSTGQMIYNEQFF.

This chain links TRBV11-3 with TRBJ2-3; possible D gene TRBD2, 6 bases. This CDR3 comprises 18 residues. CDR1 SGHNT and CDR2 YENEEA come from the germline V gene. Trimming cost V 1 base and J 0 bases, with 17 bases left between them. This CDR3 is CASSLALTPSGSTDTQYF. CDR3 sequence (DNA): TGTGCCAGCAGCTTAGCCCTCACCCCCAGCGGGAGCACAGATACGCAGTATTTT.

The V call is TRBV9, the J call TRBJ1-3; no firm D call. Germline assignment: CDR1 SGDLS and CDR2 YYNGEE. V shed 3 bases and J shed 0 bases, with 13 bases lying between them. The CDR3 covers 16 residues. CDR3 sequence reads: CASSGIPQNSGNTIYF. The CDR3 DNA sequence: TGTGCCAGCAGCGGCATTCCTCAGAACTCTGGAAACACCATATATTTT.

The V gene is TRBV3-1 (or the pseudogene TRBV3-2), the J gene TRBJ1-5; D gene unclear. This CDR3 comprises 18 residues. The germline CDR1 and CDR2 sequences are LGHDT and YNNKEL (reference sequence). Trimming removed 4 bases from V and 2 bases from J, with 21 bases in between. CDR3 in DNA: TGTGCCAGCAGCCCGCCGGCCGGCGGGCGAGTGGGCAATCAGCCCCAGCATTTT. Residues: CASSPPAGGRVGNQPQHF.

The chain couples TRBV19 to TRBJ1-3; D remains ambiguous. Trimming pared 6 bases from V and 8 bases from J, leaving 8 bases between. Per the germline V gene, CDR1 is LNHDA and CDR2 is SQIVND (reference sequence). This CDR3 comprises 11 residues. This CDR3 is CASSQADTIYF. The CDR3, as DNA: TGTGCCAGTAGCCAAGCGGACACCATATATTTT.

The chain links TRBV25-1 to TRBJ1-2; D gene uncertain. This CDR3 has 13 amino acids. Germline CDR1 is MGHDK and CDR2 is SYGVNS. V dropped 2 bases and J dropped 3 bases, with 7 bases sitting between them. The CDR3 coding sequence is TGTGCCAGCAGTGAAATTAGTGACTATGGCTACACCTTC. Translation: CASSEISDYGYTF.

The J gene is TRBJ2-2, the V gene TRBV11-3, with D tentatively TRBD1 (6 bases). Trimming pared 5 bases from V and 5 bases from J, leaving 9 bases between. This CDR3 is built from 13 residues. The germline V gene has CDR1 SGHNT and CDR2 YENEEA. CDR3 protein: CASSPTGTGELFF. For the CDR3, the DNA is TGTGCCAGCAGCCCCACAGGGACCGGGGAGCTGTTTTTT. Based on the CDR3 plus reference TRBV11-3 and TRBJ2-2, the full variable domain is EAGVVQSPRYKIIEKKQPVAFWCNPISGHNTLYWYLQNLGQGPELLIRYENEEAVDDSQLPKDRFSAERLKGVDSTLKIQPAELGDSAVYLCASSPTGTGELFFGEGSRLTVL.

The CDR3: CASSQGFGILEGNEQFF. CDR3 bases: TGTGCCAGCAGCCAAGGGTTTGGGATCCTCGAGGGAAATGAGCAGTTCTTC. This chain uses TRBV3-1 (or the pseudogene TRBV3-2) with TRBJ2-1; D perhaps matches TRBD2 (5 bases). In germline, CDR1 is LGHDT, CDR2 YNNKEL (reference sequence). The CDR3 loop spans 17 amino acids. Between the trimmed V and J ends, which lost 1 base and 7 bases, there was a span of 20 bases.

J is TRBJ2-1 and V is TRBV7-3; 8 nucleotides agree with TRBD1. Germline V gene data show CDR1 as SGHTA and CDR2 as FQGTGA. V trimming: 0 bases; J trimming: 4 bases; junction bases outside the gene matches: 2. CDR3 size: 15 residues. The CDR3, as DNA: TGTGCCAGCAGCTTAACACAGGGGGGATACAATGAGCAGTTCTTC. The encoded protein is CASSLTQGGYNEQFF.

The rearrangement links TRBV6-5 to TRBJ1-1, with 10 bases fitting TRBD1. From germline, CDR1 is MNHEY and CDR2 SVGAGI. V gave up 6 bases and J gave up 4 bases; unmatched junction bases: 8. The CDR3 is 15 residues long. This CDR3 is CASSFRQGATTEAFF. Written as DNA, the CDR3 is TGTGCCAGCAGCTTCCGACAGGGGGCAACCACTGAAGCTTTCTTT.

V gene TRBV7-9 combines with J gene TRBJ2-1; maybe TRBD1 (6 bases). The CDR3 sequence is 12 residues long. V lost 2 bases and J 12 bases, leaving 11 bases between the germline ends. Germline V gives CDR1 SEHNR, CDR2 FQNEAQ (reference sequence). CDR3 bases: TGTGCCAGCAGCTTACACAGGGAAGGGCAGTTCTTC. Translation gives CASSLHREGQFF.

The J gene is TRBJ1-3, the V gene TRBV9; D might be TRBD1 (6 bases). The CDR3 length is 16 residues. Looked up from germline, CDR1 is SGDLS and CDR2 is YYNGEE. The V gene lost 4 bases and the J gene lost 4 bases, with 18 bases spanning the gap. This CDR3 reads CASSSSGEFSGNTIYF. For the CDR3, the DNA is TGTGCCAGCAGCTCTTCAGGGGAATTCTCCGGAAACACCATATATTTT.

The count of this clone is one. The V gene is TRBV5-1, the J gene TRBJ1-2; 8 bases are a match to TRBD1. Germline loops: CDR1 SGHRS, CDR2 YFSETQ. The length of the CDR3 is 13 residues. The V and J ends lost 7 bases and 7 bases, in that order; junction bases with no gene match: 9. This CDR3 reads CASCLQGEGGYTF. Here the CDR3 DNA reads TGCGCCAGCTGCCTACAGGGGGAAGGTGGCTACACCTTC.

There are a few counts of this clone. The V call is TRBV19, the J call TRBJ1-5, with 8 bases aligning to TRBD1. The CDR3 extends over 15 amino acids. Germline trimming cut 7 bases from V and 7 bases from J; bases unmatched to any gene: 12. Germline loops: CDR1 LNHDA, CDR2 SQIVND (reference sequence). The CDR3 sequence is CASTSMTGVRQPQHF. The CDR3 DNA reads as TGTGCCAGTACCTCTATGACAGGGGTCAGACAGCCCCAGCATTTT.

This clone was detected once. The chain links TRBV28 to TRBJ1-3; no clear D. The germline V gene has CDR1 MDHEN and CDR2 SYDVKM. Trimming left V 6 bases short and J 0 bases short, with 18 bases between. The CDR3 totals 17 residues. CDR3 nucleotides: TGTGCCAGCAGGGTTAACCTTCGGGTGGTCTCTGGAAACACCATATATTTT. It codes for CASRVNLRVVSGNTIYF.

The rearrangement uses TRBV7-9 and TRBJ2-5; D perhaps matches TRBD1 (6 bases). Germline CDR1 and CDR2: SEHNR and FQNEAQ (reference sequence). The germline V and J ends were trimmed by 5 bases and 6 bases, with 22 bases remaining between them. The CDR3 runs to 16 residues. The CDR3 DNA reads TGTGCCAGCAGCCAGACCGGGACACCGGCGCAAAAGACCCAGTACTTC. Translating it yields CASSQTGTPAQKTQYF.

The chain has TRBV24-1 and TRBJ2-7, with 9 bases lining up with TRBD2. V was clipped by 6 bases and J by 2 bases; unmatched bases: 10. Per germline, CDR1 KGHDR and CDR2 SFDVKD. This CDR3 region has 16 residues. The CDR3 reads CATSRRRLAGPYEQYF. DNA of the CDR3: TGTGCCACCAGTCGCCGGCGGCTAGCGGGACCCTACGAGCAGTACTTC.

This sequence joins TRBV30 and TRBJ2-3; possibly TRBD1 for D (5 bases). Germline CDR1 GTSNPN, CDR2 SVGIG (reference sequence). The V gene lost 2 bases and the J gene lost 4 bases, with 13 bases spanning the gap. The CDR3 length is 14 residues. CDR3 residues: CAWSFGALADTQYF. CDR3 sequence (DNA): TGTGCCTGGAGTTTTGGGGCGTTGGCAGATACGCAGTATTTT.

The chain uses TRBV3-1 (or the pseudogene TRBV3-2) and TRBJ1-1; no definite D call. Trimming shortened V by 4 bases and J by 3 bases, and 15 bases separated the two germline ends. This CDR3 comprises 15 residues. The germline CDR1 and CDR2 sequences are LGHDT and YNNKEL (reference sequence). The CDR3 here is CASSPFAGWDTEAFF. The CDR3 DNA reads as TGTGCCAGCAGCCCGTTTGCGGGGTGGGACACTGAAGCTTTCTTT.